This T cell receptor beta chain appears in the sequencing data of a study of T cells in Graves' hyperthyroidism and ophthalmopathy. The PBMCs were sourced from fresh peripheral blood (around 10 ml). Amplified regions were TCR beta CDR3 sequences from RNA transcripts. Researchers ran a first-round RT-PCR on the TCR CDR3 using the HTBI primer set. TCRdb passed the multiplex PCR reads through MiXCR, listing each CDR3 protein once. This table has some 600,000 distinct CDR3 sequences, approximately 15% appearing once. The sequence was collected from a woman under 40 with Graves' hyperthyroidism that later progressed to Graves' ophthalmopathy. The sequenced sample was blood.

The CDR3 nucleotides are TGTGCCAGCAGTTCCCCAGCGGGAAGCGTCATGACAGATACGCAGTATTTT. It yields the protein CASSSPAGSVMTDTQYF. The chain couples TRBV28 to TRBJ2-3; 7 bases are shared with TRBD2. After removal of 4 bases from V and 3 bases from J, the junction contained 13 bases not matched to a gene. Germline CDR1 and CDR2: MDHEN and SYDVKM. This CDR3 is built from 17 residues.